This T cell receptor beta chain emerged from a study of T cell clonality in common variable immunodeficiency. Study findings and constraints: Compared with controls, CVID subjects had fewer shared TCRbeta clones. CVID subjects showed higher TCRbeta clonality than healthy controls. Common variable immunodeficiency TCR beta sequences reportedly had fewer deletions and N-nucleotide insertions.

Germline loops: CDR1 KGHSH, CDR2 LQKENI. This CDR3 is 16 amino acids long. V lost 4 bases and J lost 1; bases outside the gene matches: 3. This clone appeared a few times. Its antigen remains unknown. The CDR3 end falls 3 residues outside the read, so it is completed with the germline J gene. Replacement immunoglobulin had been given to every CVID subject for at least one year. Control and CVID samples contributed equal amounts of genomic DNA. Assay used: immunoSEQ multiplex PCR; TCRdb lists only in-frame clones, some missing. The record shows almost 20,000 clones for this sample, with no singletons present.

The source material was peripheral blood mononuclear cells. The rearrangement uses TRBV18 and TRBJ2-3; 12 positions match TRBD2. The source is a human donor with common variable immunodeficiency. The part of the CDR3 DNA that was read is TGTGCCAGCTCACTTCGGACTAGCGGGGGCACAGATACG. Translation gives CASSLRTSGGTDT. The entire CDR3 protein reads CASSLRTSGGTDTQYF.